Below, 11 T cell receptor beta chains from the same sample are listed, as sequenced in a study of blood T cell repertoires in COVID-19 (dated by TCRdb to 2020 to 2021). Receptors were amplified or captured by the immunoSEQ multiplex PCR assay. The immuneACCESS repertoire file appears here via TCRdb, limited to in-frame rearrangements. These files lack a portion of the clones; in checked studies, under half of the deficit traces to unresolved V genes, and the cause of the others is not known. For this sample the table gives a few hundred thousand clones, of which roughly 84% were detected only once. The ten biggest clones cover approximately 6.6% of the sample. Sequencing was carried out using PBMCs or T cells enriched from blood (not recorded which). The source of these receptors is a woman aged 40 to 55 who had recovered from COVID-19.

The chain is built from TRBV5-1 and TRBJ2-1, with TRBD1 as a possible D gene (6 bases). The CDR3 spans 17 residues. Trimming stripped 4 bases from V and 2 bases from J, with 19 bases between. CDR1 is SGHRS and CDR2 is YFSETQ in the germline V gene. The CDR3 DNA reads TGCGCCAGCAGCCCAGGGGACCTATGGGGCCCCTACAATGAGCAGTTCTTC. Translated, it gives CASSPGDLWGPYNEQFF.

The chain recombines TRBV5-4 with TRBJ2-2, with 7 bases lining up with TRBD1. Germline CDR1 and CDR2: SGHNT and YYREEE (reference sequence). V gave up 4 bases and J gave up 7 bases; unmatched junction bases: 7. This CDR3 contains 14 residues. CDR3 sequence reads: CASSPDRAGGELFF. Here the CDR3 DNA reads TGTGCCAGCAGCCCAGACAGGGCCGGCGGGGAGCTGTTTTTT.

V gene TRBV18 combines with J gene TRBJ1-5, with D perhaps TRBD1 (5 bases). The CDR3 is made up of 12 amino acids. Trimming left V 7 bases short and J 9 bases short, with 13 bases between. Germline V CDR1 and CDR2: KGHSH, LQKENI. In DNA, the CDR3 is TGTGCCAGCTGGCTGGGAACAGGGCCCCAGCATTTT. As protein: CASWLGTGPQHF.

This clone was counted between two and nine times. The chain employs TRBV7-3 and TRBJ2-2; 12 bases align to TRBD2. The CDR3 contains 15 residues. With 4 bases clipped from V and 8 bases from J, the junction kept 5 bases outside the gene matches. Germline V gene lookup returns CDR1 SGHTA and CDR2 FQGTGA. The CDR3 DNA reads TGTGCCAGCAGCTCCGGACTAGCGGGAACTGGGGAGCTGTTTTTT. Translation gives CASSSGLAGTGELFF.

V gene TRBV11-2 combines with J gene TRBJ1-2; D gene uncertain. This CDR3 spans 12 amino acids. The germline V gene encodes CDR1 SGHAT and CDR2 FQNNGV. The V end lost 4 bases, the J end lost 1 base, and 4 bases lay between the germline ends. CDR3 in DNA: TGTGCCAGCAGCTCCAGTAACTATGGCTACACCTTC. Translating it yields CASSSSNYGYTF.

The V gene is TRBV5-4, the J gene TRBJ2-3; the D gene is possibly TRBD2 (6 bases). The germline V and J ends were trimmed by 2 bases and 0 bases, with 10 bases remaining between them. The CDR3 spans 15 residues. In germline, CDR1 is SGHNT, CDR2 YYREEE (reference sequence). The CDR3 reads CASSFKGTSTDTQYF. CDR3 nucleotides: TGTGCCAGCAGCTTTAAGGGGACTAGCACAGATACGCAGTATTTT.

This clone was found a few times. The gene calls are TRBV4-3 and TRBJ2-3; a possible D gene is TRBD2 (6 bases). There are 15 residues in the CDR3. CDR1 and CDR2 from the germline V gene are LGHNA and YSLEER. The ends were cut back, 1 base at V and 0 bases at J, with 8 bases in the middle. The CDR3 here is CASSQVAGSTDTQYF. CDR3 in DNA: TGCGCCAGCAGCCAAGTCGCGGGGAGCACAGATACGCAGTATTTT.

The chain recombines TRBV11-2 with TRBJ2-5; 7 nucleotides align to TRBD1. The CDR3 has 14 amino acids. With 3 bases clipped from V and 5 bases from J, the junction kept 6 bases outside the gene matches. The germline V gene has CDR1 SGHAT and CDR2 FQNNGV. The CDR3, as DNA: TGTGCCAGCAGCTTCCAGACAGGGTATGAGACCCAGTACTTC. Translating it yields CASSFQTGYETQYF.

V is TRBV24-1 and J is TRBJ1-2; tentatively, D is TRBD1 (6 bases). CDR1 is KGHDR and CDR2 is SFDVKD in the germline V gene. This CDR3 is 12 amino acids long. V lost 4 bases to trimming and J lost 8 bases, with 10 bases between them. The CDR3 region is CATSEHREGYTF. Written as DNA, the CDR3 is TGTGCCACCAGTGAGCACAGGGAGGGCTACACCTTC.

This sequence joins TRBV24-1 and TRBJ2-5; 13 bases align to TRBD2. Trimming cost V 2 bases and J 1 base; bases outside gene matches: 6. Germline V CDR1 and CDR2: KGHDR, SFDVKD. The CDR3 has 18 residues. The CDR3 here is CATSDSPGTSGIQETQYF. CDR3 nucleotide sequence: TGTGCCACCAGTGATTCCCCCGGGACTAGCGGGATCCAAGAGACCCAGTACTTC.

This clone was observed at least ten times. The chain carries TRBV29-1 and TRBJ1-2; the D gene is possibly TRBD1 (5 bases). V was shortened by 6 bases and J by 4 bases, with 18 bases between the two germline ends. This CDR3 spans 14 amino acids. CDR1 and CDR2 from the germline V gene are SQVTM and ANQGSEA. The CDR3 DNA follows: TGCAGCGTCGAACCCCCAGGGATGCCCTATGGCTACACCTTC. Translating gives CSVEPPGMPYGYTF.